These T cell receptor beta chains were read from a single sample in a study of graft-versus-host responses after intestinal transplantation. This table comes from immunoSEQ multiplex PCR, and its TCRdb copy is limited to in-frame clones, with some not included. The profile shows tens of thousands of clones, 90% to 95% of them singletons. The antigens for these receptors are not known. Sequenced material: unstimulated CD8+ T cells sorted from spleen or lymph node cells, taken before intestinal transplant. These receptors were collected from a human donor who received an intestinal transplant. The CDR3 runs from the conserved cysteine through the conserved F or W. D genes are given only for firm matches. Clone size, where shown, is once, few, many, or a class for clones that have expanded.

size: -
D: -
V: TRBV21-1
J: TRBJ2-7
DNA: TGTGCCCGGGACAACTCCCTGGCAGTTATCGACGAGCAGTACTTC
CDR3: CARDNSLAVIDEQYF

size: -
D: TRBD1
V: TRBV18
J: TRBJ1-3
DNA: TGTGCCAGCTCACCTCTGGACAGGGGTGGTGGAAACACCATATATTTT
CDR3: CASSPLDRGGGNTIYF

size: -
D: TRBD1
V: TRBV5-6
J: TRBJ1-1
DNA: TGTGCCAGCAGCTTGGGGTTTACAGGGGTGAACACTGAAGCTTTCTTT
CDR3: CASSLGFTGVNTEAFF

size: -
D: -
V: TRBV10-1
J: TRBJ2-7
DNA: TGCGCCAGCAGTTGTGGCCTCAGCTCCTACGAGCAGTACTTC
CDR3: CASSCGLSSYEQYF

size: once
D: TRBD2
V: TRBV7-9
J: TRBJ2-3
DNA: TGTGCCAGCAGCGGAACTAGCGGGAGGGCCACAGATACGCAGTATTTT
CDR3: CASSGTSGRATDTQYF

size: once
D: TRBD2
V: TRBV4-1
J: TRBJ2-7
DNA: TGCGCCAGCAGCCAAGGGGGGGGACTCTCCTACGAGCAGTACTTC
CDR3: CASSQGGGLSYEQYF

size: once
D: TRBD1
V: TRBV10-2
J: TRBJ1-1
DNA: TGCGCCAGCGGACAGGGGGCGGACACTGAAGCTTTCTTT
CDR3: CASGQGADTEAFF

size: -
D: TRBD1
V: TRBV4-2
J: TRBJ1-2
DNA: TGTGCCAGCAGTCCCCAGACAGGGATCTATGGCTACACCTTC
CDR3: CASSPQTGIYGYTF

size: -
D: -
V: TRBV27
J: TRBJ2-1
DNA: TGTGCCAGCAGTTCGGGATACAATGAGCAGTTCTTC
CDR3: CASSSGYNEQFF

size: few
D: TRBD2
V: TRBV27
J: TRBJ2-1
DNA: TGTGCCAGCACCTGGTTGAGGACTAGCGGGATCAATGAGCAGTTCTTC
CDR3: CASTWLRTSGINEQFF

size: -
D: TRBD2
V: TRBV7-9
J: TRBJ2-5
DNA: TGTGCCAGCAGCTGGGGGACTAGCGGACAAGAGACCCAGTACTTC
CDR3: CASSWGTSGQETQYF

size: -
D: TRBD2
V: TRBV19
J: TRBJ2-3
DNA: TGTGCCAGTAGCTACGGGGGGGGAATAGATACGCAGTATTTT
CDR3: CASSYGGGIDTQYF

size: -
D: TRBD2
V: TRBV4-3
J: TRBJ2-3
DNA: TGCGCCAGCAGCCAAGCAGTGGGACGGGGGGTCACAGATACGCAGTATTTT
CDR3: CASSQAVGRGVTDTQYF

size: -
D: -
V: TRBV4-1
J: TRBJ1-2
DNA: TGCGCCAGCAGCCAAGATACCGGGGTTGGGGGCTACACCTTC
CDR3: CASSQDTGVGGYTF

size: -
D: -
V: TRBV5-6
J: TRBJ2-1
DNA: TGTGCCAGCAGCGTGAACAGGGTGGATGAGCAGTTCTTC
CDR3: CASSVNRVDEQFF

size: -
D: TRBD1
V: TRBV4-1
J: TRBJ1-2
DNA: TGCGCCAGCAAACCGGGACAGGGGGCGCATCCCTTGGGCTACACCTTC
CDR3: CASKPGQGAHPLGYTF

size: once
D: TRBD2
V: TRBV6-1
J: TRBJ2-5
DNA: TGTGCCAGCAGTGTCGGGGGACTAGTTGAAGAGACCCAGTACTTC
CDR3: CASSVGGLVEETQYF

size: once
D: -
V: TRBV6-4
J: TRBJ1-1
DNA: TGTGCCAGCAGTCCACGGTGGTTGGACACTGAAGCTTTCTTT
CDR3: CASSPRWLDTEAFF

size: -
D: -
V: TRBV27
J: TRBJ1-5
DNA: TGTGCCAGCAGTTTACAGGGTTCCGGACAGCCCCAGCATTTT
CDR3: CASSLQGSGQPQHF

size: -
D: -
V: TRBV7-9
J: TRBJ2-3
DNA: TGTGCCAGCAGCTTCGGAGATACGCAGTATTTT
CDR3: CASSFGDTQYF

size: -
D: -
V: TRBV4-2
J: TRBJ2-1
DNA: TGTGCCAGCAGCTCCTTCGGTACCGACTCCTACAATGAGCAGTTCTTC
CDR3: CASSSFGTDSYNEQFF

size: -
D: -
V: TRBV27
J: TRBJ2-1
DNA: TGTGCCAGCAGTACTACGGACTACAATGAGCAGTTCTTC
CDR3: CASSTTDYNEQFF

size: few
D: -
V: TRBV5-6
J: TRBJ1-5
DNA: TGTGCCAGCAGCTTGGACAGTGGCAATCAGCCCCAGCATTTT
CDR3: CASSLDSGNQPQHF

size: -
D: -
V: TRBV6-6
J: TRBJ1-1
DNA: TGTGCCAGCAGTCACCAGGGGGAAGCTTTCTTT
CDR3: CASSHQGEAFF

size: -
D: -
V: TRBV11-2
J: TRBJ1-5
DNA: TGTGCCAGCAGCTTAGGAGAAAATCAGCCCCAGCATTTT
CDR3: CASSLGENQPQHF

size: -
D: -
V: TRBV15
J: TRBJ2-7
DNA: TGTGCCACCAGCAGCCGGGACATCTCCGGCGAGCAGTACTTC
CDR3: CATSSRDISGEQYF

size: -
D: -
V: TRBV4-1
J: TRBJ2-2
DNA: TGCGCCAGCAGCCAAAGAAGGGATTTCGGGGGTCCCCTAACCGGGGAGCTGTTTTTT
CDR3: CASSQRRDFGGPLTGELFF

size: once
D: TRBD2
V: TRBV5-1
J: TRBJ2-4
DNA: TGCGCCAGCAGCTTGGTTAGCGGGGGTCCCAAAAACATTCAGTACTTC
CDR3: CASSLVSGGPKNIQYF

size: -
D: -
V: TRBV19
J: TRBJ1-2
DNA: TGTGCCAGTAGTGACGGGTATGGCTACACCTTC
CDR3: CASSDGYGYTF

size: -
D: -
V: TRBV28
J: TRBJ2-7
DNA: TGTGCCAGCAGTTTAGGGGGCCCAAACGAGCAGTACTTC
CDR3: CASSLGGPNEQYF

size: -
D: TRBD1
V: TRBV5-6
J: TRBJ2-7
DNA: TGTGCCAGCAGCTTCGGGACAGGAACCTACGAGCAGTACTTC
CDR3: CASSFGTGTYEQYF